These 12 T cell receptor beta chains originate from one sample sequenced in a study of regulatory T cells in long-lasting Graves disease. The time point denotes: newly diagnosed GD, antithyroid drugs for less than 3 months. Researchers made the TCR library from RNA that was extracted from PBMCs. Sequencing libraries for TCR beta were prepared with iRepertoire HTBI primers and Arm-PCR of CDR3 regions. One entry per CDR3 protein results from TCRdb running MiXCR on the multiplex PCR reads. The sample has roughly 380,000 distinct CDR3 sequences; less than 20% are singletons. Sample: peripheral blood mononuclear cells (PBMCs), taken at new diagnosis, from a patient treated with antithyroid drugs. These receptors were collected from a female donor with Graves disease.

This clonotype was seen at least ten times. The V call is TRBV2, the J call TRBJ1-2, with 8 bases fitting TRBD1. The CDR3 runs to 13 residues. CDR1 is SNHLY and CDR2 is FYNNEI in the germline V gene. V shed 7 bases, J shed 3 bases, and the junction held 4 bases outside the gene matches. The CDR3 here is CASTQGVYYGYTF. The DNA for the CDR3 is TGTGCCAGCACACAGGGGGTCTACTATGGCTACACCTTC.

This clonotype has at least ten counts. V usage is TRBV28 and J usage is TRBJ1-5, with D maybe TRBD1 (5 bases). The CDR3 covers 14 residues. V was shortened by 8 bases and J by 4 bases, with 15 bases between the two germline ends. Germline CDR1 reads MDHEN; CDR2 reads SYDVKM. The chain's CDR3 is CASSYYRPNQPQHF. The CDR3 DNA reads TGTGCCAGCTCGTATTACAGGCCTAATCAGCCCCAGCATTTT.

This clonotype was seen many times. The J gene is TRBJ2-1, the V gene TRBV7-6; 8 bases agree with TRBD2. CDR1 is SGHVS and CDR2 is FNYEAQ in the germline V gene. This CDR3 is built from 15 residues. J was trimmed by 9 bases and V by 1 base; bases with no gene match: 8. The CDR3 here is CASSLEGGGSSEQFF. CDR3 DNA sequence: TGTGCCAGCAGCTTAGAGGGCGGGGGGTCGTCTGAGCAGTTCTTC.

This clonotype was recorded at least ten times. As DNA, the CDR3 is TGCAGTGCTGACGTATTCGGATTAGGACTAGCGGGCGATGAGCAGTTCTTC. It yields the protein CSADVFGLGLAGDEQFF. The rearrangement uses TRBV20-1 and TRBJ2-1; 11 positions match TRBD2. The CDR3 has 17 residues. V was pared by 5 bases and J by 8 bases, with 17 bases of the junction left unmatched. The germline V gene has CDR1 DFQATT and CDR2 SNEGSKA (reference sequence).

This clonotype was recorded at least ten times. The V and J genes are TRBV20-1 and TRBJ2-1; 7 bases agree with TRBD2. The CDR3 consists of 14 residues. J lost 2 bases, V lost 3 bases, and 4 bases had no gene match. CDR1 is DFQATT, CDR2 SNEGSKA, per germline (reference sequence). As DNA, the CDR3 is TGCAGTGCTAGTGGTGGGGGGGCCTACAATGAGCAGTTCTTC. Protein product: CSASGGGAYNEQFF.

The table lists this clonotype with many counts. This chain joins TRBV5-5 and TRBJ1-3; 8 bases match TRBD1. Germline V CDR1 and CDR2: SGHKS, YYEKEE (reference sequence). CDR3 length equals 16 residues. The V segment lost 4 bases and the J segment 2 bases; nucleotides outside the gene matches: 8. The CDR3, as DNA: TGTGCCAGCAGCAAAATTCCCAGGGGGCCTGGAAACACCATATATTTT. It yields the protein CASSKIPRGPGNTIYF.

V usage is TRBV25-1 and J usage is TRBJ1-4, with D possibly matching TRBD1 (6 bases). The CDR3 covers 19 residues. V was clipped by 1 base and J by 4 bases, with 22 bases between them. Looked up from germline, CDR1 is MGHDK and CDR2 is SYGVNS. CDR3 residues: CASSESLQLKDRINEKLFF. In DNA, the CDR3 is TGTGCCAGCAGTGAATCATTGCAGCTGAAGGACAGAATTAATGAAAAACTGTTTTTT. Combining the CDR3 with reference TRBV25-1 and TRBJ1-4 gives the whole variable domain EADIYQTPRYLVIGTGKKITLECSQTMGHDKMYWYQQDPGMELHLIHYSYGVNSTEKGDLSSESTVSRIRTEHFPLTLESARPSHTSQYLCASSESLQLKDRINEKLFFGSGTQLSVL.

The chain is built from TRBV27 and TRBJ1-5; possible D gene TRBD1, 6 bases. Germline loops: CDR1 MNHEY, CDR2 SMNVEV (reference sequence). Trimming shortened V by 11 bases and J by 3 bases, and 14 bases separated the two germline ends. CDR3 length: 13 residues. The CDR3 here is CAVTTGPNQPQHF. CDR3 DNA: TGTGCCGTCACGACAGGCCCCAATCAGCCCCAGCATTTT.

The chain employs TRBV6-2 or TRBV6-3 and TRBJ1-5; D is undetermined. The length of the CDR3 is 16 residues. Germline V gene lookup returns CDR1 MNHEY and CDR2 SVGEGT. V was clipped by 6 bases and J by 0 bases, with 15 bases between them. CDR3 sequence reads: CASSASRRYSNQPQHF. The CDR3 DNA follows: TGTGCCAGCAGCGCCTCCCGACGGTATAGCAATCAGCCCCAGCATTTT.

The chain joins TRBV10-1 to TRBJ2-5, with D possibly matching TRBD1 (5 bases). Per germline, CDR1 WNHNN and CDR2 SYGVQD (reference sequence). CDR3 length: 15 amino acids. With 2 bases removed from V and 1 base from J, the gap between germline ends came to 11 bases. The CDR3 region is CASSETTGTQETQYF. The CDR3 region has the DNA TGCGCCAGCAGTGAGACCACAGGTACCCAAGAGACCCAGTACTTC.

This clonotype was counted at least ten times. CDR3 sequence reads: CASRLDYEQYF. Written as DNA, the CDR3 is TGTGCCAGCAGACTCGACTACGAGCAGTACTTC. The chain has TRBV2 and TRBJ2-7; D uncertain. The germline V gene has CDR1 SNHLY and CDR2 FYNNEI. V was trimmed by 6 bases and J by 3 bases, leaving 6 bases between them. The CDR3 length is 11 residues.

The table lists this clonotype with many counts. The CDR3 is CASSVGTGTEAFF. The CDR3 bases are TGTGCCAGCAGTGTTGGGACGGGCACTGAAGCTTTCTTT. This chain uses TRBV27 with TRBJ1-1, with D possibly matching TRBD1 (5 bases). Germline V CDR1 and CDR2: MNHEY, SMNVEV (reference sequence). Trimming stripped 5 bases from V and 4 bases from J, with 11 bases between. The CDR3 contains 13 residues.